The rows below give T cell receptor beta chains drawn from one sample of a study of monozygotic twins with inflammatory bowel disease. Following a re-call of the 5' RACE reads, TCRdb has one entry per CDR3 protein and lacks DNA. The specimen's table records around 150,000 distinct CDR3 sequences. Sample: blood. Receptor source: a human donor with ulcerative colitis or Crohn's disease, or a healthy co-twin of an affected twin (not recorded which). The CDR3 runs from the conserved cysteine through the conserved F or W. Each record gives: J gene, V gene, CDR3 protein.

J gene: TRBJ2-3
V gene: TRBV5-4
CDR3 protein: CASSPGSGGAIDTQYF

J gene: TRBJ2-6
V gene: TRBV6-5
CDR3 protein: CASSYSSRYSGANVLTF

J gene: TRBJ2-1
V gene: TRBV20-1
CDR3 protein: CSARDSASRNEQFF

J gene: TRBJ1-5
V gene: TRBV28
CDR3 protein: CASRMWGRDSNQPQHF

J gene: TRBJ1-4
V gene: TRBV7-9
CDR3 protein: CASSLDDKVEKLFF

J gene: TRBJ1-2
V gene: TRBV3-1
CDR3 protein: CASSQEEGAHGYTF

J gene: TRBJ2-1
V gene: TRBV11-2
CDR3 protein: CASSVTSGRDNEQFF

J gene: TRBJ2-1
V gene: TRBV7-6
CDR3 protein: CASSFIAGVGYNEQFF

J gene: TRBJ1-5
V gene: TRBV7-9
CDR3 protein: CASSAGTLHNQPQHF

J gene: TRBJ2-1
V gene: TRBV11-2
CDR3 protein: CASSLGGVGYNEQFF

J gene: TRBJ2-1
V gene: TRBV27
CDR3 protein: CASSLSRKMDEQFF

J gene: TRBJ2-3
V gene: TRBV6-1
CDR3 protein: CASSPLAGVLDTQYF

J gene: TRBJ2-1
V gene: TRBV20-1
CDR3 protein: CSASLSLAGYNEQFF

J gene: TRBJ2-7
V gene: TRBV7-2
CDR3 protein: CASSLLAGVSYEQYF

J gene: TRBJ1-6
V gene: TRBV12-3/TRBV12-4
CDR3 protein: CASSPTSGYYNSPLHF

J gene: TRBJ1-6
V gene: TRBV5-1
CDR3 protein: CASSLGQPNSPLHF

J gene: TRBJ2-3
V gene: TRBV5-1
CDR3 protein: CASSSDYTGGTQYF

J gene: TRBJ2-7
V gene: TRBV29-1
CDR3 protein: CSVGLAATSSYEQYF

J gene: TRBJ1-2
V gene: TRBV6-1
CDR3 protein: CASSRTGTGPYGYTF

J gene: TRBJ1-5
V gene: TRBV4-1
CDR3 protein: CASSQLGVRDRAGQPQHF

J gene: TRBJ2-2
V gene: TRBV10-3
CDR3 protein: CAISEQTPLNTGELFF

J gene: TRBJ1-5
V gene: TRBV28
CDR3 protein: CASSLWTVYSNQPQHF

J gene: TRBJ2-7
V gene: TRBV15
CDR3 protein: CATSRELGQVNF

J gene: TRBJ1-2
V gene: TRBV10-3
CDR3 protein: CAISDERLNYGYTF

J gene: TRBJ1-4
V gene: TRBV28
CDR3 protein: CASSLGSNEKLFF

J gene: TRBJ2-1
V gene: TRBV10-3
CDR3 protein: CAISEFPLAGAGGEQFF

J gene: TRBJ2-5
V gene: TRBV20-1
CDR3 protein: CSRTRQETQYF

J gene: TRBJ1-1
V gene: TRBV5-1
CDR3 protein: CASSSLMNTEAFF

J gene: TRBJ1-3
V gene: TRBV12-3/TRBV12-4
CDR3 protein: CASSLIGSSGNTIYF

J gene: TRBJ2-1
V gene: TRBV7-2
CDR3 protein: CASSQTTSGGRPQFF

J gene: TRBJ2-1
V gene: TRBV20-1
CDR3 protein: CSASIPSGGAYNEQFF

J gene: TRBJ1-2
V gene: TRBV20-1
CDR3 protein: CSARSGRTNYGYTF

J gene: TRBJ2-1
V gene: TRBV27
CDR3 protein: CASSSGLVLYEQFF

J gene: TRBJ2-5
V gene: TRBV5-1
CDR3 protein: CASSLAAGHETQYF

J gene: TRBJ2-1
V gene: TRBV7-3
CDR3 protein: CASSLDFSYNEQFF

J gene: TRBJ1-6
V gene: TRBV2
CDR3 protein: CASSSGTGGAWNSPLHF

J gene: TRBJ2-1
V gene: TRBV5-5
CDR3 protein: CASSGTGTPIAHEQFF

J gene: TRBJ2-1
V gene: TRBV6-1
CDR3 protein: CASSPLLRGVSYNEQFF

J gene: TRBJ2-3
V gene: TRBV2
CDR3 protein: CASSLREDTQYF

J gene: TRBJ2-4
V gene: TRBV5-4
CDR3 protein: CASSPGQDRAKNIQYF

J gene: TRBJ1-1
V gene: TRBV6-6
CDR3 protein: CASSYDPNTEAFF

J gene: TRBJ1-6
V gene: TRBV7-6
CDR3 protein: CASSYYRGSPLHF

J gene: TRBJ1-6
V gene: TRBV27
CDR3 protein: CASSLPGRAPNSPLHF

J gene: TRBJ2-7
V gene: TRBV6-1
CDR3 protein: CASSTPGTSGTYEQYF

J gene: TRBJ2-7
V gene: TRBV7-2
CDR3 protein: CASSLDLGEQYF

J gene: TRBJ1-2
V gene: TRBV20-1
CDR3 protein: CSARDLSNYGYTF

J gene: TRBJ2-2
V gene: TRBV7-2
CDR3 protein: CASSLGAGTRPGELFF

J gene: TRBJ2-1
V gene: TRBV19
CDR3 protein: CASSRRGYNEQFF

J gene: TRBJ1-1
V gene: TRBV12-5
CDR3 protein: CASGGTGESTEAFF

J gene: TRBJ1-1
V gene: TRBV9
CDR3 protein: CASSSTVMNTEAFF